Below are 17 T cell receptor beta chains sequenced from a single sample in a study of blood T cell repertoires in COVID-19. Libraries were prepared by immunoSEQ multiplex PCR; TCRdb keeps only in-frame clonotypes and omits some of them. Counted here are over 10,000 clones, about nine tenths occurring once; the ten biggest clones make up approximately 14%. The sequenced sample consisted of peripheral blood. The source is a man in his 70s with active COVID-19.

The chain joins TRBV4-1 to TRBJ2-7; maybe TRBD2 (5 bases). In germline, CDR1 is MGHRA, CDR2 YSYEKL. Trimming removed 2 bases from V and 0 bases from J, with 14 bases in between. CDR3 size: 16 residues. CDR3 sequence (DNA): TGCGCCAGCAGCCAAATGGGAGCGTCGAGCTCCTACGAGCAGTACTTC. Its translation: CASSQMGASSSYEQYF.

This chain joins TRBV3-1 (or the pseudogene TRBV3-2) and TRBJ2-5, with 9 bases lining up with TRBD1. This CDR3 spans 15 amino acids. Losses at the gene ends were 1 base for V and 5 bases for J; bases not matched to a gene: 5. CDR1 LGHDT and CDR2 YNNKEL come from the germline V gene (reference sequence). CDR3 amino acids: CASSQGGQGWETQYF. In DNA, the CDR3 is TGTGCCAGCAGCCAAGGAGGACAGGGGTGGGAGACCCAGTACTTC.

The genes are TRBV19 and TRBJ2-2, with D tentatively TRBD1 (6 bases). There are 14 residues in the CDR3. Germline V gene sequence: CDR1 LNHDA, CDR2 SQIVND (reference sequence). Between the trimmed V and J ends, which lost 6 bases and 4 bases, there was a span of 12 bases. The CDR3 loop is CASRGRGGTGELFF. CDR3 in DNA: TGTGCCAGTAGAGGCAGGGGTGGCACCGGGGAGCTGTTTTTT.

The chain links TRBV5-1 to TRBJ2-3; 7 bases are a match to TRBD2. CDR1 is SGHRS, CDR2 YFSETQ, per germline. The length of the CDR3 is 15 residues. After removal of 1 base from V and 0 bases from J, the junction contained 2 bases not matched to a gene. This chain's CDR3 is CASSLLAASTDTQYF. CDR3 coding DNA: TGCGCCAGCAGCTTGCTAGCGGCTAGCACAGATACGCAGTATTTT.

J is TRBJ2-5 and V is TRBV7-9, with TRBD2 as a possible D gene (6 bases). V dropped 5 bases and J dropped 5 bases, with 15 bases sitting between them. The CDR3 covers 14 residues. From germline, CDR1 is SEHNR and CDR2 FQNEAQ (reference sequence). The CDR3 protein is CASSPGTAGETQYF. CDR3 sequence (DNA): TGTGCCAGCAGCCCGGGGACGGCGGGGGAGACCCAGTACTTC.

The rearrangement links TRBV5-1 to TRBJ1-1, with TRBD1 identical over 8 bases. Germline CDR1 is SGHRS and CDR2 is YFSETQ. Unmatched junction bases numbered 6, after V lost 4 bases and J lost 1 base. The CDR3 is 15 amino acids. CDR3 region: CASSLLTGANTEAFF. Written as DNA, the CDR3 is TGCGCCAGCAGCCTATTGACAGGGGCGAACACTGAAGCTTTCTTT.

The chain employs TRBV6-5 and TRBJ1-1; tentative D call: TRBD1 (5 bases). This CDR3 contains 13 residues. V dropped 7 bases and J dropped 4 bases, with 13 bases sitting between them. Germline CDR1 and CDR2: MNHEY and SVGAGI. CDR3 nucleotide sequence: TGTGCCAGCAACCAAGGGGTTTTCACTGAAGCTTTCTTT. It encodes CASNQGVFTEAFF.

This rearrangement joins TRBV10-3 to TRBJ1-4, with D unclear. Germline values: CDR1 ENHRY, CDR2 SYGVKD. There are 12 residues in the CDR3. V lost 0 bases to trimming and J lost 8 bases, with 4 bases between them. The CDR3 coding sequence is TGTGCCATCAGTGAGTCGGCAGAAAAACTGTTTTTT. This encodes CAISESAEKLFF.

The V call is TRBV6-5, the J call TRBJ2-7; a possible D gene is TRBD1 (7 bases). Germline assignment: CDR1 MNHEY and CDR2 SVGAGI. CDR3 length equals 14 residues. Trimming left V 7 bases short and J 4 bases short, with 17 bases between. CDR3 region: CASTTAGGYYEQYF. The CDR3 region has the DNA TGTGCCAGCACCACGGCAGGGGGGTATTACGAGCAGTACTTC.

The chain links TRBV2 to TRBJ2-2, with 8 bases matching TRBD2. V gave up 6 bases and J gave up 14 bases; unmatched junction bases: 8. Germline lookup yields CDR1 SNHLY and CDR2 FYNNEI. The CDR3 sequence is 12 residues long. CDR3 in amino acids: CASSAPGGRLFF. In DNA, the CDR3 is TGTGCCAGCAGCGCACCGGGGGGGCGTCTGTTTTTT.

The rearrangement links TRBV11-3 to TRBJ2-3; D is unresolved. This CDR3 has 17 residues. Germline V gives CDR1 SGHNT, CDR2 YENEEA. V lost 2 bases to trimming and J lost 0 bases, with 15 bases between them. The CDR3 DNA sequence: TGTGCCAGCAGCTTAATCCAGTCGACACGTAGCACAGATACGCAGTATTTT. Its translation is CASSLIQSTRSTDTQYF. Supplemented by reference TRBV11-3 and TRBJ2-3, the full variable domain reads EAGVVQSPRYKIIEKKQPVAFWCNPISGHNTLYWYLQNLGQGPELLIRYENEEAVDDSQLPKDRFSAERLKGVDSTLKIQPAELGDSAVYLCASSLIQSTRSTDTQYFGPGTRLTVL.

This chain joins TRBV6-5 and TRBJ1-1, with D unresolved. In germline, CDR1 is MNHEY, CDR2 SVGAGI. Trimming removed 11 bases at V and 1 base at J, with 8 bases between. The CDR3 spans 11 residues. The CDR3 region has the DNA TGTGCCTCCCTGTGGAACACTGAAGCTTTCTTT. Amino acid sequence: CASLWNTEAFF.

This chain links TRBV28 with TRBJ2-5, with a weak D call TRBD1 (6 bases). Trimming stripped 7 bases from V and 1 base from J, with 19 bases between. This CDR3 is 16 amino acids long. Germline CDR1 MDHEN, CDR2 SYDVKM. In DNA, the CDR3 is TGTGCCAGCACTCCCCAAGGGGGTCCAGGCCAAGAGACCCAGTACTTC. Protein product: CASTPQGGPGQETQYF.

V usage is TRBV5-1 and J usage is TRBJ1-1; D might be TRBD1 (5 bases). V was shortened by 3 bases and J by 1 base, with 13 bases between the two germline ends. Germline values: CDR1 SGHRS, CDR2 YFSETQ. This CDR3 has 15 residues. The CDR3 loop reads CASSSLPTENTEAFF. CDR3 DNA: TGCGCCAGCAGCTCCCTCCCGACAGAGAACACTGAAGCTTTCTTT.

This rearrangement joins TRBV5-1 to TRBJ1-5; the D gene is possibly TRBD1 (6 bases). The germline V gene encodes CDR1 SGHRS and CDR2 YFSETQ. Trimming took 0 bases from V and 1 from J, leaving 8 bases between them. The CDR3 spans 15 residues. CDR3: CASSLGRGSNQPQHF. CDR3 coding DNA: TGCGCCAGCAGCTTGGGCAGGGGAAGCAATCAGCCCCAGCATTTT.

The chain uses TRBV24-1 and TRBJ2-1; D is ambiguous. Trimming left V 4 bases short and J 9 bases short, with 12 bases between. The CDR3 covers 13 residues. CDR1 is KGHDR and CDR2 is SFDVKD in the germline V gene. The CDR3 bases are TGTGCCACCAGTGAAAACCGAGGCGGTGAGCAGTTCTTC. Its protein product is CATSENRGGEQFF.

The chain recombines TRBV4-1 with TRBJ2-3, with TRBD1 matching 7 bases. Germline CDR1 and CDR2: MGHRA and YSYEKL. The V segment lost 2 bases and the J segment 7 bases; nucleotides outside the gene matches: 9. CDR3 length equals 15 residues. In nucleotides, the CDR3 is TGCGCCAGCAGCCAACCGAGACAGGGCAAAAATACGCAGTATTTT. Translation: CASSQPRQGKNTQYF.